Listed here are 17 T cell receptor beta chains from one sample, sequenced in a study of blood T cells in healthy people across ages (dated by TCRdb to about 2015). Libraries were prepared through 5' RACE. The run used an Illumina HiSeq 2500. The second PCR ran for roughly 6 to 11 cycles and used a J-beta primer mix along with a sample-barcoded 5' primer. TCRdb reworked the public reads: Q25 trimming with fastp, MiXCR clone assembly, productive beta chains retained. Entries that share a CDR3 protein sequence are merged under the most common genes and DNA. Here the sample has about 1,000,000 distinct CDR3 sequences; 40% to 45% occur a single time. 15% to 20% of the sample is in the top ten clones. Material for sequencing was blood. These receptors originate from a woman aged 60-75 years in good health.

This clonotype was observed a few times. CDR3: CATRDGQLGETQYF. The CDR3 DNA reads TGTGCCACCAGGGATGGACAGTTAGGAGAGACCCAGTACTTC. This sequence joins TRBV15 and TRBJ2-5; D perhaps matches TRBD1 (6 bases). The germline V gene has CDR1 LNHNV and CDR2 YYDKDF (reference sequence). V lost 6 bases to trimming and J lost 4 bases, with 15 bases between them. The CDR3 extends over 14 amino acids. The full variable domain, completed using reference TRBV15 and TRBJ2-5, is DAMVIQNPRYQVTQFGKPVTLSCSQTLNHNVMYWYQQKSSQAPKLLFHYYDKDFNNEADTPDNFQSRRPNTSFCFLDIRSPGLGDTAMYLCATRDGQLGETQYFGPGTRLLVL.

The chain carries TRBV7-8 and TRBJ2-7; D is unclear. The germline V gene has CDR1 SGHVS and CDR2 FQNEAQ. CDR3 length equals 13 residues. Trimming stripped 8 bases from V and 7 bases from J, with 18 bases between. Written as DNA, the CDR3 is TGTGCCAGCGTCTGGTCATCTGTCGGAGAGCAGTACTTC. Protein: CASVWSSVGEQYF.

J is TRBJ2-7 and V is TRBV7-9, with D uncertain. Germline-derived CDR1 and CDR2 are SEHNR and FQNEAQ (reference sequence). Trimming took 5 bases from V and 12 from J, leaving 23 bases between them. The CDR3 consists of 14 residues. The CDR3 here is CASSPRTGEETRYF. CDR3 coding DNA: TGTGCCAGCAGCCCCCGGACGGGTGAAGAGACCCGGTACTTC.

This clonotype turned up a few times. The gene calls are TRBV27 and TRBJ1-6, with D possibly matching TRBD1 (5 bases). Looked up from germline, CDR1 is MNHEY and CDR2 is SMNVEV (reference sequence). Between the trimmed V and J ends, which lost 1 base and 7 bases, there was a span of 8 bases. The CDR3 totals 14 residues. The chain's CDR3 is CASSLFWGNSPLHF. The CDR3 DNA reads as TGTGCCAGCAGTTTATTCTGGGGCAATTCACCCCTCCACTTT.

Only a few counts were recorded for this clonotype. V gene TRBV4-1 combines with J gene TRBJ1-2; 11 bases align to TRBD1. Germline V lookup: CDR1 MGHRA, CDR2 YSYEKL. Trimming removed 4 bases from V and 6 bases from J; junction bases left unmatched: 7. CDR3 size: 15 residues. The CDR3 reads CASSRPGQGVDGYTF. As DNA, the CDR3 is TGCGCCAGCAGCCGCCCGGGACAGGGGGTAGATGGCTACACCTTC.

V is TRBV7-6 and J is TRBJ2-3; 9 bases align to TRBD1. Germline lookup yields CDR1 SGHVS and CDR2 FNYEAQ. The CDR3 loop spans 15 amino acids. V gave up 5 bases and J gave up 4 bases; unmatched junction bases: 7. The CDR3 DNA follows: TGTGCCAGCAGCAACAGGGGGCGCGTTGCAGATACGCAGTATTTT. This codes for CASSNRGRVADTQYF.

The J gene is TRBJ2-5, the V gene TRBV29-1; the match to TRBD2 covers 11 bases. The J call may not be correct, given that the DNA end is closer to TRBJ2-7. CDR1 is SQVTM, CDR2 ANQGSEA, per germline. The CDR3 runs 15 residues. CDR3 sequence reads: CSVGSTSGSNYEQYF. CDR3 nucleotide sequence: TGCAGCGTTGGGAGCACTAGCGGGAGTAACTACGAGCAGTACTTC.

The CDR3 DNA is TGCGCCAGCAGTCCAATTTGGGCGGGCTCTGGGGCCAACGTCCTGACTTTC. Translating gives CASSPIWAGSGANVLTF. The chain uses TRBV4-1 and TRBJ2-6, with TRBD2 as a possible D gene (5 bases). Germline CDR1 reads MGHRA; CDR2 reads YSYEKL. The CDR3 contains 17 residues. V lost 6 bases to trimming and J lost 0 bases, with 15 bases between them.

This clonotype was detected only a few times. The chain links TRBV27 to TRBJ2-7; 8 nucleotides align to TRBD1. Germline assignment: CDR1 MNHEY and CDR2 SMNVEV (reference sequence). The CDR3 has 14 residues. V dropped 5 bases and J dropped 3; count of bases not matched to a gene: 6. CDR3 nucleotide sequence: TGTGCCAGCAGTCCCCAGGACAGGGTCTACGAGCAGTACTTC. This codes for CASSPQDRVYEQYF.

There are many counts of this clonotype. The chain employs TRBV6-1 and TRBJ2-7, with TRBD2 matching over 7 bases. The CDR3 runs 15 residues. The trim removed 1 base at V and 2 bases at J, leaving 5 bases unmatched. Germline V gene lookup returns CDR1 MNHNS and CDR2 SASEGT. In DNA form, the CDR3 reads TGTGCCAGCAGTGAAGGGGGACTACCCACCTACGAGCAGTACTTC. Translating it yields CASSEGGLPTYEQYF.

The genes are TRBV11-2 and TRBJ2-4; a weak D match, TRBD2 (6 bases). The CDR3 has 14 residues. Trimming took 1 base from V and 6 from J, leaving 10 bases between them. Germline values: CDR1 SGHAT, CDR2 FQNNGV. This chain's CDR3 is CASSLARDLNIQYF. The DNA for the CDR3 is TGTGCCAGCAGCTTAGCTCGGGACTTAAACATTCAGTACTTC.

The V gene is TRBV2, the J gene TRBJ1-6, with a tentative D call TRBD1 (6 bases). Trimming removed 5 bases from V and 6 bases from J, with 17 bases in between. The CDR3 covers 16 residues. Looked up from germline, CDR1 is SNHLY and CDR2 is FYNNEI. The CDR3 loop reads CASSHRDVGSNSPLHF. CDR3 DNA: TGTGCCAGCAGTCACAGGGATGTAGGCAGTAATTCACCCCTCCACTTT. The entire variable domain, with the rest obtained from reference TRBV2 and TRBJ1-6, is as follows: EPEVTQTPSHQVTQMGQEVILRCVPISNHLYFYWYRQILGQKVEFLVSFYNNEISEKSEIFDDQFSVERPDGSNFTLKIRSTKLEDSAMYFCASSHRDVGSNSPLHFGNGTRLTVT.

This clonotype appeared a single time. This chain uses TRBV29-1 with TRBJ2-1; 8 bases fit TRBD2. V lost 7 bases, J lost 0 bases, and 11 bases stayed unmatched. Germline loops: CDR1 SQVTM, CDR2 ANQGSEA. The CDR3 is 16 amino acids. In DNA form, the CDR3 reads TGCAGCGCTGTGGGAGCGGGGGCCCGCTCCTACAATGAGCAGTTCTTC. Residues: CSAVGAGARSYNEQFF.

V gene TRBV25-1 combines with J gene TRBJ2-4; D is possibly TRBD1 (6 bases). V was pared by 2 bases and J by 13 bases, with 18 bases between. This CDR3 region has 14 residues. Germline values: CDR1 MGHDK, CDR2 SYGVNS. CDR3 residues: CASSEEDSYNEQYF. As DNA, the CDR3 is TGTGCCAGCAGTGAAGAGGACAGCTACAATGAGCAGTACTTC.

The chain employs TRBV6-6 and TRBJ1-6; D is uncertain. This CDR3 contains 14 residues. Trimming removed 6 bases from V and 7 bases from J, with 13 bases in between. Germline V lookup: CDR1 MNHNY, CDR2 SVGAGI (reference sequence). The CDR3 loop reads CASRNGVENSPLHF. CDR3 bases: TGTGCCAGCAGAAATGGGGTAGAGAATTCACCCCTCCACTTT.

J is TRBJ2-3 and V is TRBV2; 7 nucleotides line up with TRBD2. J gave up 1 base and V 2 bases, and 3 bases lay outside the gene matches. Germline CDR1 SNHLY, CDR2 FYNNEI. The CDR3 has 15 residues. The CDR3 spells CASSEKRGGTDTQYF. The CDR3 nucleotides read TGTGCCAGCAGTGAAAAGCGGGGCGGCACAGATACGCAGTATTTT.

This clonotype has more than one count but fewer than ten. The chain combines TRBV2 with TRBJ1-5, with D maybe TRBD1 (5 bases). The CDR3 length is 15 residues. Looked up from germline, CDR1 is SNHLY and CDR2 is FYNNEI. V lost 6 bases, J lost 5 bases, and 17 bases lay in between. CDR3 DNA sequence: TGTGCCAGCAGAGAGGGGCAGGGAGTACATCAGCCCCAGCATTTT. It translates to CASREGQGVHQPQHF.